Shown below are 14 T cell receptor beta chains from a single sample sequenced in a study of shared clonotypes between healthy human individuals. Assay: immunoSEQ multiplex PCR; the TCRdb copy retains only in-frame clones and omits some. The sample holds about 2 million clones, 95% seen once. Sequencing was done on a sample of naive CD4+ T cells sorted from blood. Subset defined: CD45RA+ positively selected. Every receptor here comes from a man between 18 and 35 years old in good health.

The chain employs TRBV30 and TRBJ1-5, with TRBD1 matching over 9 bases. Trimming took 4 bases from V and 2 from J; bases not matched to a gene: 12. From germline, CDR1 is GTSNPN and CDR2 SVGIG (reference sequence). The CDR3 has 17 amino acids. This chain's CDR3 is CAWTHKPGQGGNQPQHF. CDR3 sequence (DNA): TGTGCCTGGACACACAAGCCGGGACAGGGCGGCAATCAGCCCCAGCATTTT.

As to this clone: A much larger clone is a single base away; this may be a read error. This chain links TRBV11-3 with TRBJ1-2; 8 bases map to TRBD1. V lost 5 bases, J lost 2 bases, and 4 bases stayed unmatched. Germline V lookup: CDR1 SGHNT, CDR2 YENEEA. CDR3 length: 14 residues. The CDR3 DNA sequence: TGTGCCAGCAGCCCGGGACAGGTGAACTATGGCTACACCTTC. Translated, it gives CASSPGQVNYGYTF.

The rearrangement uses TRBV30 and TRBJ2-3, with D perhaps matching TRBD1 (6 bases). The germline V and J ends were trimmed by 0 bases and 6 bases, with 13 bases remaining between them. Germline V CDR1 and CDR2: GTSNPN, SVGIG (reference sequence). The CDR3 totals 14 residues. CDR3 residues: CAWSVRGGGDTQYF. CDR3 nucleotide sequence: TGTGCCTGGAGTGTACGAGGGGGTGGGGATACGCAGTATTTT.

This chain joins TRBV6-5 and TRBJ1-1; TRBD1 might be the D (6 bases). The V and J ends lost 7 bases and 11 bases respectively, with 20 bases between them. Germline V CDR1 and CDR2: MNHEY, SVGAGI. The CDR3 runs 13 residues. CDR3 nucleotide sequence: TGTGCCAGCACCAACGGGGCGCAGGGGAGGGCTTTCTTT. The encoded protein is CASTNGAQGRAFF.

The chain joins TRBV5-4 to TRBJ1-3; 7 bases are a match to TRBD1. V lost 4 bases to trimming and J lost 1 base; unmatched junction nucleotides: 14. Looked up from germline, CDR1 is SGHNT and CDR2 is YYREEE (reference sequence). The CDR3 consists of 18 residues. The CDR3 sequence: CASSGSLDRAQSGNTIYF. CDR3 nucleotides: TGTGCCAGCAGCGGCTCCTTAGACAGGGCCCAATCTGGAAACACCATATATTTT.

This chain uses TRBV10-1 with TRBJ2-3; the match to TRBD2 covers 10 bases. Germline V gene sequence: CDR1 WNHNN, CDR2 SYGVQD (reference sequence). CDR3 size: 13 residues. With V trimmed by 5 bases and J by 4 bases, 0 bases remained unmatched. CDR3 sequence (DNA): TGCGCCAGCAGTAGCGGGGGGGCAGATACGCAGTATTTT. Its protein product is CASSSGGADTQYF.

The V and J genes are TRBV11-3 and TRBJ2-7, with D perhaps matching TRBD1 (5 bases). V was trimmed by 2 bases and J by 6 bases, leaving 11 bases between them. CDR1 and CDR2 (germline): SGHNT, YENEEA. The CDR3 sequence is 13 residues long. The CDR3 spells CASSLSRTGEQYF. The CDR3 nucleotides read TGTGCCAGCAGCTTAAGCCGTACAGGCGAGCAGTACTTC.

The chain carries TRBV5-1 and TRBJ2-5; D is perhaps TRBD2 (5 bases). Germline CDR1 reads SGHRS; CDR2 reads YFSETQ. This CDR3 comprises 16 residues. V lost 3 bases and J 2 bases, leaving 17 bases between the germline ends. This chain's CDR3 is CASSSTGSKLQETQYF. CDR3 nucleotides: TGCGCCAGCAGCTCCACGGGATCCAAATTACAAGAGACCCAGTACTTC.

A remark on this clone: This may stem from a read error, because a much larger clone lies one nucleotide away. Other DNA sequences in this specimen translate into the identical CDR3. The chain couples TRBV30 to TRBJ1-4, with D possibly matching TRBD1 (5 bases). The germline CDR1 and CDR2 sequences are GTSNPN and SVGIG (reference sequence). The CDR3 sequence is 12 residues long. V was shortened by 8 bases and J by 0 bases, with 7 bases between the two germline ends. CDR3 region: CAGGTTNEKLFF. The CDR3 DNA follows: TGTGCCGGGGGGACAACTAATGAAAAACTGTTTTTT. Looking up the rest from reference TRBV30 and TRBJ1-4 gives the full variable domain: SQTIHQWPATLVQPVGSPLSLECTVEGTSNPNLYWYRQAAGRGLQLLFYSVGIGQISSEVPQNLSASRPQDRQFILSSKKLLLSDSGFYLCAGGTTNEKLFFGSGTQLSVL.

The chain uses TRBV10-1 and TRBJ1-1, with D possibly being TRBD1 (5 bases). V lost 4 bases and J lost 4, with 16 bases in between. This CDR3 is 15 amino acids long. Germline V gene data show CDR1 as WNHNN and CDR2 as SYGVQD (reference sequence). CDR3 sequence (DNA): TGCGCCAGCAGTGGTGGGGGTCGGCGAGGCACTGAAGCTTTCTTT. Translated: CASSGGGRRGTEAFF.

CDR3 sequence reads: CASSEVWTGSQYF. The CDR3 DNA follows: TGTGCCAGCAGTGAAGTTTGGACAGGGTCTCAGTACTTC. This chain uses TRBV6-1 with TRBJ2-7; 8 bases line up with TRBD1. Trimming took 1 base from V and 10 from J; bases not matched to a gene: 6. This CDR3 spans 13 amino acids. CDR1 MNHNS and CDR2 SASEGT come from the germline V gene.

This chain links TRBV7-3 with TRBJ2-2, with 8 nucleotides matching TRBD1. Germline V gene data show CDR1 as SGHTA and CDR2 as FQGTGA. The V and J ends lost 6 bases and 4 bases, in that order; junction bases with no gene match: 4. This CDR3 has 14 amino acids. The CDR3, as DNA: TGTGCCAGCAGAATCGACAGGGGCACCGGGGAGCTGTTTTTT. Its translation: CASRIDRGTGELFF.

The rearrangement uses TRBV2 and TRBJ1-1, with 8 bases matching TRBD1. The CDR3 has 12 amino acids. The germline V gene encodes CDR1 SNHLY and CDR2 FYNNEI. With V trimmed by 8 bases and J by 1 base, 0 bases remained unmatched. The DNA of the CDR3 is TGTGCCAGCGGACAGGGGAACACTGAAGCTTTCTTT. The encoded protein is CASGQGNTEAFF.

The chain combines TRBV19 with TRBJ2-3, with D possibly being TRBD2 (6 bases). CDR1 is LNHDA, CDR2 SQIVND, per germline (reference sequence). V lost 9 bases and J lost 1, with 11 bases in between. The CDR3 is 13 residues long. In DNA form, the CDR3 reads TGTGCCAGCCGGGACTTTCGCACAGATACGCAGTATTTT. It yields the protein CASRDFRTDTQYF.